Shown below are 22 T cell receptor beta chains from a single sample sequenced in a study of blood T cell repertoires in COVID-19. Here immunoSEQ multiplex PCR was the method, and the copy in TCRdb shows in-frame clones only, minus some. The profile covers fewer than 600,000 clones, with approximately 87% appearing a single time and around 1.9% taken by the ten largest. The specimen was PBMCs or T cells enriched from blood (not recorded which). These TCRs come from a woman in her 40s who had recovered from COVID-19.

The V and J genes are TRBV7-2 and TRBJ2-1; 7 bases agree with TRBD2. The junction had 16 bases not matched to a gene; V was cut back by 3 bases and J by 2 bases. The CDR3 contains 19 residues. The germline CDR1 and CDR2 sequences are SGHTA and FQGNSA. The CDR3: CASSFKTFLAAKPYNEQFF. Written as DNA, the CDR3 is TGTGCCAGCAGCTTTAAAACTTTTCTAGCGGCCAAACCCTACAATGAGCAGTTCTTC.

The V call is TRBV12-3 or TRBV12-4, the J call TRBJ2-7, with D possibly matching TRBD1 (6 bases). The CDR3 contains 13 residues. The V gene lost 6 bases and the J gene lost 0 bases, with 9 bases spanning the gap. Here the CDR3 reads CASRKDSSYEQYF. Here the CDR3 DNA reads TGTGCCAGCAGGAAGGACAGCTCCTACGAGCAGTACTTC.

The chain has TRBV6-5 and TRBJ1-5; 7 bases are a match to TRBD1. The CDR3 covers 13 residues. With V trimmed by 6 bases and J by 6 bases, 5 bases remained unmatched. Germline values: CDR1 MNHEY, CDR2 SVGAGI. CDR3 sequence (DNA): TGTGCCAGCAGGACCCACAGGGGTCAGCCCCAGCATTTT. Translated, it gives CASRTHRGQPQHF.

In this sample, this clone turned up once. The rearrangement links TRBV15 to TRBJ1-5, with D perhaps TRBD1 (5 bases). Per germline, CDR1 LNHNV and CDR2 YYDKDF (reference sequence). The CDR3 loop spans 13 amino acids. Trimming stripped 8 bases from V and 5 bases from J, with 13 bases between. The CDR3 protein is CATSRQGDQPQHF. The CDR3 nucleotides are TGTGCCACCTCGAGGCAGGGTGATCAGCCCCAGCATTTT.

The chain links TRBV5-8 to TRBJ1-5, with 12 bases fitting TRBD1. Germline CDR1 and CDR2: SGHTS and YDEGEE. The V segment lost 2 bases and the J segment 6 bases; nucleotides outside the gene matches: 9. The CDR3 length is 17 residues. CDR3 coding DNA: TGTGCCAGCAGCTTCAATTCCGGGACAGGGGGCAGTCAGCCCCAGCATTTT. This sequence encodes CASSFNSGTGGSQPQHF.

The chain employs TRBV7-8 and TRBJ1-4; D is undetermined. Trimming stripped 1 base from V and 11 bases from J, with 11 bases between. This CDR3 contains 13 residues. The germline CDR1 and CDR2 sequences are SGHVS and FQNEAQ. The CDR3 here is CASSLGETRKLFF. For the CDR3, the DNA is TGTGCCAGCAGCTTAGGCGAAACGCGGAAACTGTTTTTT.

The CDR3 coding sequence is TGTGCCAGCAGCTTGGTAGGGGGTGGCTACGAGCAGTACTTC. This sequence encodes CASSLVGGGYEQYF. The chain uses TRBV5-4 and TRBJ2-7, with a tentative D call TRBD1 (6 bases). The ends were cut back, 0 bases at V and 3 bases at J, with 10 bases in the middle. The CDR3 is 14 amino acids. Germline V gene lookup returns CDR1 SGHNT and CDR2 YYREEE (reference sequence). Variable domain in full (rest from reference TRBV5-4 and TRBJ2-7): ETGVTQSPTHLIKTRGQQVTLRCSSQSGHNTVSWYQQALGQGPQFIFQYYREEENGRGNFPPRFSGLQFPNYSSELNVNALELDDSALYLCASSLVGGGYEQYFGPGTRLTVT.

This rearrangement joins TRBV24-1 to TRBJ2-2; possibly TRBD2 for D (6 bases). The CDR3 consists of 16 residues. Trimming shortened V by 0 bases and J by 5 bases, and 12 bases separated the two germline ends. In germline, CDR1 is KGHDR, CDR2 SFDVKD. The CDR3 DNA reads TGTGCCACCAGTGATTTGACGGGAGCGGTAACCGGGGAGCTGTTTTTT. Protein product: CATSDLTGAVTGELFF.

The V gene is TRBV3-1 (or the pseudogene TRBV3-2), the J gene TRBJ1-6; D gene ambiguous. Per germline, CDR1 LGHDT and CDR2 YNNKEL (reference sequence). V was shortened by 0 bases and J by 2 bases, with 14 bases between the two germline ends. This CDR3 contains 18 residues. As DNA, the CDR3 is TGTGCCAGCAGCCAAGACGGTGCAAGATCCCCCTATAATTCACCCCTCCACTTT. It is translated as CASSQDGARSPYNSPLHF.

The gene calls are TRBV27 and TRBJ1-1, with D hard to call. V lost 6 bases and J 5 bases, leaving 16 bases between the germline ends. Germline V gene sequence: CDR1 MNHEY, CDR2 SMNVEV (reference sequence). There are 14 residues in the CDR3. The CDR3 DNA is TGTGCCAGCAGCCCCTCTCCCCGGTTGACTGAAGCTTTCTTT. Translated, it gives CASSPSPRLTEAFF.

The V gene is TRBV7-2, the J gene TRBJ2-7, with 7 nucleotides matching TRBD2. This CDR3 has 17 amino acids. V trimming: 3 bases; J trimming: 6 bases; junction bases outside the gene matches: 17. CDR1 SGHTA and CDR2 FQGNSA come from the germline V gene. The CDR3 sequence is CASSFSCLAEERCEQYF. In DNA form, the CDR3 reads TGTGCCAGCAGCTTTAGTTGTCTAGCGGAGGAGCGATGCGAGCAGTACTTC.

This chain connects TRBV19 to TRBJ2-5; TRBD1 matches 9 bases. The V segment lost 5 bases and the J segment 4 bases; nucleotides outside the gene matches: 8. This CDR3 has 15 amino acids. Germline loops: CDR1 LNHDA, CDR2 SQIVND (reference sequence). CDR3 sequence (DNA): TGTGCCAGTAGTTCCCCTCCGACAGGGGGAGAGACCCAGTACTTC. Its protein product is CASSSPPTGGETQYF.

The gene calls are TRBV30 and TRBJ1-5; D is perhaps TRBD1 (5 bases). The CDR3 runs 15 residues. Trimming pared 0 bases from V and 3 bases from J, leaving 12 bases between. Germline V lookup: CDR1 GTSNPN, CDR2 SVGIG (reference sequence). The CDR3 sequence: CAWSVSRGYNQPQHF. DNA for the CDR3: TGTGCCTGGAGTGTAAGTCGGGGGTACAATCAGCCCCAGCATTTT.

This rearrangement joins TRBV12-3 or TRBV12-4 to TRBJ1-1; no definite D call. Deletions cut 3 bases from V and 6 bases from J, with 11 bases between. There are 13 residues in the CDR3. This CDR3 reads CASSLRVPAEAFF. For the CDR3, the DNA is TGTGCCAGCAGTTTGAGGGTCCCAGCTGAAGCTTTCTTT.

The chain combines TRBV19 with TRBJ2-1; D unresolved. The CDR3 loop spans 14 amino acids. Deletions cut 5 bases from V and 3 bases from J, with 11 bases between. Germline V lookup: CDR1 LNHDA, CDR2 SQIVND (reference sequence). The CDR3 DNA reads TGTGCCAGTAGTCCCTACTACGGCTACAATGAGCAGTTCTTC. Encoded protein: CASSPYYGYNEQFF.

The V gene is TRBV10-1, the J gene TRBJ2-4; 10 bases are a match to TRBD1. V trimming: 4 bases; J trimming: 6 bases; junction bases outside the gene matches: 9. The CDR3 extends over 16 amino acids. Germline V gives CDR1 WNHNN, CDR2 SYGVQD (reference sequence). CDR3 DNA sequence: TGCGCCAGCAGTGGACAGGGGGCCGGTCCAGGAAACATTCAGTACTTC. Amino acid sequence: CASSGQGAGPGNIQYF.

The chain links TRBV9 to TRBJ1-3; possible D gene TRBD1, 6 bases. V dropped 3 bases and J dropped 3 bases, with 16 bases sitting between them. Germline V gene lookup returns CDR1 SGDLS and CDR2 YYNGEE. This CDR3 contains 16 residues. Written as DNA, the CDR3 is TGTGCCAGCAGCGCCGCCGGGGGGGGCAATGGAAACACCATATATTTT. This encodes CASSAAGGGNGNTIYF.

The chain carries TRBV6-6 and TRBJ1-5; unclear D gene. This CDR3 is 14 amino acids long. V lost 0 bases, J lost 5 bases, and 8 bases lay in between. Germline CDR1 is MNHNY and CDR2 is SVGAGI (reference sequence). The CDR3 region has the DNA TGTGCCAGCAGTTACTCGCCCTACTATCAGCCCCAGCATTTT. Encoded protein: CASSYSPYYQPQHF.

This chain uses TRBV4-1 with TRBJ1-1, with TRBD1 as a possible D gene (6 bases). Germline lookup yields CDR1 MGHRA and CDR2 YSYEKL. Trimming pared 2 bases from V and 7 bases from J, leaving 14 bases between. The CDR3 contains 14 residues. As DNA, the CDR3 is TGCGCCAGCAGCCAACGGGGGGGCGCGGATGAAGCTTTCTTT. It yields the protein CASSQRGGADEAFF.

In DNA form, the CDR3 reads TGTGCCAGCAGCTTAGATCAGGTCTACGAGCAGTACTTC. Its translation: CASSLDQVYEQYF. The chain recombines TRBV11-2 with TRBJ2-7; no firm D call. The V gene's germline CDR1 is SGHAT and CDR2 FQNNGV. The CDR3 length is 13 residues. With 0 bases removed from V and 3 bases from J, the gap between germline ends came to 6 bases.

Details on this clone: Other nucleotide sequences from this sample produce the same CDR3. Here the CDR3 DNA reads TGTGCCAGCAGCCTACCAGGGATCACTGAAGCTTTCTTT. Protein product: CASSLPGITEAFF. The chain is built from TRBV7-9 and TRBJ1-1; maybe TRBD1 (5 bases). Trimming cost V 5 bases and J 4 bases, with 11 bases left between them. CDR3 length: 13 residues. Germline V gene lookup returns CDR1 SEHNR and CDR2 FQNEAQ (reference sequence).

This sequence joins TRBV7-8 and TRBJ1-1; TRBD1 matches at 7 bases. Germline V gene lookup returns CDR1 SGHVS and CDR2 FQNEAQ. The CDR3 consists of 15 residues. V shed 5 bases, J shed 3 bases, and the junction held 9 bases outside the gene matches. CDR3 DNA: TGTGCCAGCAGCGGTTTCGGGACAGCCGACACTGAAGCTTTCTTT. Translation gives CASSGFGTADTEAFF.